This is a list of T cell receptor beta chains from one sample in a study of blood T cell repertoires in COVID-19. Using immunoSEQ multiplex PCR, the repertoire was profiled, and TCRdb retains in-frame clones only, with some absent. Of about 210,000 clones in the sample, 80% to 85% were seen once. Sequencing was carried out using PBMCs or T cells enriched from blood (not recorded which). All receptors derive from a woman aged 50 to 60 with acute COVID-19. CDR3s include the opening cysteine and the closing phenylalanine or tryptophan. The D gene is left open where the match is weak. Size values are once, few and many counts, or a class for expanded clones, and some rows have none.

j_gene | abundance | d_gene | v_gene | CDR3nt | CDR3aa
TRBJ2-1 | . | TRBD2 | TRBV6-2/TRBV6-3 | TGTGCCAGCAGTTCCGGGACTAGCGGGAGTTACAATGAGCAGTTCTTC | CASSSGTSGSYNEQFF
TRBJ2-7 | . | TRBD1 | TRBV29-1 | TGCAGCGCAGGACAGGGGGCCTCGGGCGGCTACGAGCAGTACTTC | CSAGQGASGGYEQYF
TRBJ2-7 | once | . | TRBV7-2 | TGTGCCAGCAGCTGGGGGGGCCTGTCCTACGAGCAGTACTTC | CASSWGGLSYEQYF
TRBJ2-3 | . | TRBD2 | TRBV18 | TGTGCCAGCTCACCAAGTAGCGGGACTAGAGATACGCAGTATTTT | CASSPSSGTRDTQYF
TRBJ2-5 | once | TRBD2 | TRBV5-1 | TGCGCCCGCAGCGGGGGCGCTAGCGGGGGGGAGACCCAGTACTTC | CARSGGASGGETQYF
TRBJ2-1 | . | . | TRBV3-1/TRBV3-2 | TGTGCCAGCAGTTACGGAGCAGGGTACAATGAGCAGTTCTTC | CASSYGAGYNEQFF
TRBJ2-7 | few | TRBD2 | TRBV7-2 | TGTGCCAGCAGCTTAAGGGGCGGGAGGGCCTACGAGCAGTACTTC | CASSLRGGRAYEQYF
TRBJ1-1 | . | TRBD1 | TRBV6-2/TRBV6-3 | TGTGCCAGCAGTCTACAGGGGGCTTCTGAAGCTTTCTTT | CASSLQGASEAFF
TRBJ1-3 | . | . | TRBV7-2 | TGTGCCAGCAGCTTCGGGTATTCTGGAAACACCATATATTTT | CASSFGYSGNTIYF
TRBJ2-2 | . | TRBD2 | TRBV29-1 | TGCAGCGCTCGGACTAGCGGGGGCCCCAACACCGGGGAGCTGTTTTTT | CSARTSGGPNTGELFF
TRBJ1-1 | . | TRBD1 | TRBV9 | TGTGCCAGCAGCCAAGAGGGGGCTGATGAAGCTTTCTTT | CASSQEGADEAFF
TRBJ1-2 | . | . | TRBV3-1/TRBV3-2 | TGTGCCAGCAGCCAAGCGGGGGGCCGGCACTATGGCTACACCTTC | CASSQAGGRHYGYTF
TRBJ2-1 | . | TRBD1 | TRBV4-3 | TGCGCCAGCAGGGGGGACAGCTCCAATGAGCAGTTCTTC | CASRGDSSNEQFF
TRBJ2-2 | once | . | TRBV24-1 | TGTGCCACCAGTGATTTTCTCGGGGAGCTGTTTTTT | CATSDFLGELFF
TRBJ2-3 | . | . | TRBV4-2 | TGTGCCAGCAGCCAAGTGGCGCGGCGGTTGGCAGATACGCAGTATTTT | CASSQVARRLADTQYF
TRBJ1-3 | . | . | TRBV24-1 | TGTGCCACCAGTGATTCAGGGGCGAGAGGAAACACCATATATTTT | CATSDSGARGNTIYF
TRBJ2-5 | . | TRBD2 | TRBV5-4 | TGTGCCAGCAGCTTAGGGACTAGCCCAGAGACCCAGTACTTC | CASSLGTSPETQYF
TRBJ1-3 | . | TRBD1 | TRBV9 | TGTGCCAGCAGCGAGACAGGGAACTCTGGAAACACCATATATTTT | CASSETGNSGNTIYF
TRBJ1-2 | . | . | TRBV5-6 | TGTGCCAGCAGCTTGGGCAGGGCCTATGGCTACACCTTC | CASSLGRAYGYTF
TRBJ2-1 | . | TRBD2 | TRBV29-1 | TGCAGCGCCTTGGGACTAACATACAATGAGCAGTTCTTC | CSALGLTYNEQFF
TRBJ2-3 | . | TRBD1 | TRBV6-4 | TGTGCCAGCAGTGAAAACAGGGGCGCCCCAGATACGCAGTATTTT | CASSENRGAPDTQYF
TRBJ2-3 | once | . | TRBV7-2 | TGTGCCAGCAGCTTAGAACCAGGGGTGGGCACAGATACGCAGTATTTT | CASSLEPGVGTDTQYF
TRBJ2-1 | few | . | TRBV12-3/TRBV12-4 | TGTGCCAGCAGGAGACTAGGTTACAATGAGCAGTTCTTC | CASRRLGYNEQFF
TRBJ2-1 | . | . | TRBV9 | TGTGCCAGCAGCGTAGAGGGGGGGCCAGTTAATGAGCAGTTCTTC | CASSVEGGPVNEQFF
TRBJ2-2 | . | TRBD2 | TRBV5-1 | TGCGCCAGCAGCTCCGGACTAGCGAGCACCGGGGAGCTGTTTTTT | CASSSGLASTGELFF
TRBJ2-1 | . | . | TRBV29-1 | TGCAGCGTTGACATCCCCCCACACAGGGAAGAATTCTTC | CSVDIPPHREEFF
TRBJ1-5 | . | . | TRBV7-2 | TGTGCCAGCAGCTTATTTGGGGGGAGGGAGCCCCAGCATTTT | CASSLFGGREPQHF
TRBJ1-5 | . | . | TRBV30 | TGTGCCTGGAGTGTGGGAGGGGCGAGCAATCAGCCCCAGCATTTT | CAWSVGGASNQPQHF
TRBJ2-5 | . | . | TRBV7-9 | TGTGCCAGCAGCGGTACTGCAGGGGTTCTTCAAGAGACCCAGTACTTC | CASSGTAGVLQETQYF
TRBJ2-2 | . | . | TRBV5-1 | TGCGCCAGCAGCTTGTTCCGTGGGCTAACCGGGGAGCTGTTTTTT | CASSLFRGLTGELFF
TRBJ2-5 | . | . | TRBV2 | TGTGCCAGCAGTGAAACGAGGGCGCGGGAGACCCAGTACTTC | CASSETRARETQYF
TRBJ2-7 | . | TRBD2 | TRBV3-1/TRBV3-2 | TGTGCCAGCAGCCGCCCACCTCGCGGGGGGGCCTACGAGCAGTACTTC | CASSRPPRGGAYEQYF
TRBJ2-5 | once | TRBD2 | TRBV6-5 | TGTGCCAGCTCCGCCACCGGGACTAGCTTAGAGACCCAGTACTTC | CASSATGTSLETQYF
TRBJ1-6 | . | . | TRBV30 | TGTGCCTGGATGGTCAGTATGACCTCAAAAGGAGTGGCACCCCTCCACTTT | CAWMVSMTSKGVAPLHF
TRBJ2-1 | . | . | TRBV19 | TGTGCCAGTGGTTACCCGGGAGTCTACAATGAGCAGTTCTTC | CASGYPGVYNEQFF
TRBJ1-2 | . | TRBD1 | TRBV5-4 | TGTGCCAGCAGCTTCCCCAGGGGGCCGGGCTATGGCTACACCTTC | CASSFPRGPGYGYTF
TRBJ2-7 | once | TRBD2 | TRBV7-2 | TGTGCCAGCAGCTTAGGAATGATAGTTGGCGGGAGGTTACACGAGCAGTACTTC | CASSLGMIVGGRLHEQYF
TRBJ2-1 | . | . | TRBV19 | TGTGCCAGTAGTATCCCCAGGGTCGGAAGCAATGAGCAGTTCTTC | CASSIPRVGSNEQFF
TRBJ2-7 | once | . | TRBV11-3 | TGTGCAACAGGGCGGACCGCCTACGAGCAGTACTTC | CATGRTAYEQYF
TRBJ1-1 | . | . | TRBV19 | TGTGCCAGTAGTATATTAAGGGGACGGGGGACTGAAGCTTTCTTT | CASSILRGRGTEAFF
TRBJ2-7 | . | TRBD1 | TRBV28 | TGTGCCAGCAGTTCCCGGGGGACAGGAAGGTACGAGCAGTACTTC | CASSSRGTGRYEQYF
TRBJ2-3 | . | TRBD2 | TRBV15 | TGTGCCACCCGAAGGGCGGGGGACCAAACAGATACGCAGTATTTT | CATRRAGDQTDTQYF
TRBJ1-4 | . | TRBD1 | TRBV18 | TGTGCCAGCTCACCTGAAGGACAGGGACGTATAGAAAAACTGTTTTTT | CASSPEGQGRIEKLFF
TRBJ1-5 | . | TRBD1 | TRBV19 | TGTGCCAGTACTAACCAGGGGGCCCCAGGTCAGCCCCAGCATTTT | CASTNQGAPGQPQHF
TRBJ2-2 | . | TRBD2 | TRBV6-5 | TGTGCCAGCAGCCGCGGGGAGGGGCACACCGGGGAGCTGTTTTTT | CASSRGEGHTGELFF
TRBJ1-6 | once | TRBD1 | TRBV5-4 | TGTGCCAGCAGCATACTGACAGGGTTGCCCCTCCACTTT | CASSILTGLPLHF
TRBJ2-1 | . | TRBD2 | TRBV14 | TGTGCCAGCAGCCTTGTCTCTAGCGGGGGGGCATACAATGAGCAGTTCTTC | CASSLVSSGGAYNEQFF
TRBJ1-2 | . | TRBD1 | TRBV7-9 | TGTGCCAGCAGCTTAGGAACAGGGGCGCAGGGTGGCTACACCTTC | CASSLGTGAQGGYTF
TRBJ1-2 | . | . | TRBV29-1 | TGCAGCGTTGAAAAGACAGACTATGGCTACACCTTC | CSVEKTDYGYTF